The rows below give T cell receptor beta chains drawn from one sample of a study of blood T cells in healthy people across ages. TCRdb passed the 5' RACE reads through MiXCR, listing each CDR3 protein once. Of 1.2 million to 1.5 million distinct CDR3 sequences listed, roughly 45% are singletons. The sequencing input was blood. The receptors come from a woman aged 18-29 years in good health. CDR3s include the opening cysteine and the closing phenylalanine or tryptophan. The D gene is left open where the match is weak. Size is stated for part of the rows, as once, few or many counts, or as a class when the clone is expanded.

D gene,clone size,J gene,V gene,CDR3 DNA,CDR3 protein
.,.,TRBJ1-1,TRBV12-3/TRBV12-4,TGTGCCAGCATTTTCAACACCCGTAACACTGAAGCTTTCTTT,CASIFNTRNTEAFF
TRBD2,.,TRBJ2-1,TRBV24-1,TGTGCCACCAGTGATGCGTCGGGGACTAACAATGAGCAGTTCTTC,CATSDASGTNNEQFF
.,few,TRBJ1-2,TRBV10-3,TGTGCCATCAGTGAAGAGGGTCGGGTTGGCTACACCTTC,CAISEEGRVGYTF
TRBD2,many,TRBJ2-4,TRBV20-1,TGCAGTGGACATAGCGGGGCCAAAAACATTCAGTACTTC,CSGHSGAKNIQYF
.,few,TRBJ2-3,TRBV7-9,TGTGCCAGCAGCTCCTCGGGGTTCCGAGATACGCAGTATTTT,CASSSSGFRDTQYF
TRBD1,few,TRBJ2-1,TRBV4-2,TGTGCCAGCAGCCAAGATTGGGACAGTCGCTCCTACAATGAGCAGTTCTTC,CASSQDWDSRSYNEQFF
TRBD2,.,TRBJ2-5,TRBV9,TGTGCCAGCAGCGGGACTAGCTACCTTCGGGAGACCCAGTACTTC,CASSGTSYLRETQYF
TRBD1,.,TRBJ2-2,TRBV6-6,TGTGCCAGCAGTTATGGGGTCAGGGGGCCGGCCACCGGGGAGCTGTTTTTT,CASSYGVRGPATGELFF
.,few,TRBJ2-7,TRBV4-2,TGTGCCAGCAGCCAAGATTTGGTGGGAAGGGCAGCGAGCGAGCAGTACTTC,CASSQDLVGRAASEQYF
.,.,TRBJ2-7,TRBV2,TGTGCCAGCAGTGAACACCGCCTCTCCTACGAGCAGTACTTC,CASSEHRLSYEQYF
.,.,TRBJ2-2,TRBV10-3,TGTGCCATCAGTGATTGGGGGAGGACGAACACCGGGGAGCTGTTTTTT,CAISDWGRTNTGELFF
TRBD2,.,TRBJ2-1,TRBV7-9,TGTGCCAGCAGCTTAATAACTAGCGGGACTCCATACAATGAGCAGTTCTTC,CASSLITSGTPYNEQFF
TRBD2,.,TRBJ2-1,TRBV5-1,TGCGCCAGCAGGAGTTCCGGGGGGGAGGCCAATGAGCAGTTCTTC,CASRSSGGEANEQFF
TRBD2,few,TRBJ2-7,TRBV27,TGTGCCAGCAGAACTAGCGGGGTTCCCGAGCAGTACTTC,CASRTSGVPEQYF
TRBD2,.,TRBJ2-3,TRBV27,TGTGCCAGCAGTTTTTTGGGGTCACGGGGGGGAAACACAGATACGCAGTATTTT,CASSFLGSRGGNTDTQYF
.,once,TRBJ2-1,TRBV5-5,TGTGCCAGCAGGAGACCGGGGGCGCAGCAGTTCTTC,CASRRPGAQQFF
.,.,TRBJ2-3,TRBV9,TGTGCCAGCAGCGTAGCTCCCGCAGATACGCAGTATTTT,CASSVAPADTQYF
.,many,TRBJ2-7,TRBV6-2/TRBV6-3,TGTGCCAGCAGTGACCAATACGAGCAGTACTTC,CASSDQYEQYF
.,.,TRBJ1-1,TRBV7-2,TGTGCCAGCAGCTTACTATCTGGGGGCTTCGCTGAAGCTTTCTTT,CASSLLSGGFAEAFF
.,few,TRBJ2-3,TRBV3-1,TGTGCCAGCAGCATTAGAGGAGGTGGCAGATTCACAGATACGCAGTATTTT,CASSIRGGGRFTDTQYF
.,.,TRBJ2-1,TRBV7-3,TGTGCCAGCAGCTTAAGCTCCCCCGGGAATGAGCAGTTCTTC,CASSLSSPGNEQFF
.,.,TRBJ2-1,TRBV20-1,TGCAGTGCTCACCCTGGAACAGCCGATTACAATGAGCAGTTCTTC,CSAHPGTADYNEQFF
.,.,TRBJ2-7,TRBV3-1,TGTGCCAGCAGCCAGTGGGGGGTCTTCGACGAGCAGTACTTC,CASSQWGVFDEQYF
.,few,TRBJ2-7,TRBV4-2,TGTGCCAGCAGCCGACTGCTAAGCCTAGGGTCCTACGAGCAGTACTTC,CASSRLLSLGSYEQYF
.,.,TRBJ2-7,TRBV6-5,TGTGCCAGCAGCCCTCTTGGGACGGAGACCTACGAGCAGTACTTC,CASSPLGTETYEQYF
.,.,TRBJ1-1,TRBV11-1,TGTGCCAGCAGCTCGCGACCCTCTGGACAGCTGAACACTGAAGCTTTCTTT,CASSSRPSGQLNTEAFF
TRBD1,.,TRBJ2-6,TRBV7-8,TGTGCCAGCAGCCTTCACAGGGGGCCCGGGGCCAACGTCCTGACTTTC,CASSLHRGPGANVLTF